The clone carrying this T cell receptor (beta chain) came up many times. Antigen specificity is unknown. Germline CDR1 SQVTM, CDR2 ANQGSEA. This CDR3 comprises 12 residues. V was clipped by 1 base and J by 3 bases, with 6 bases between them. The data were taken from a study of spatial heterogeneity in lung cancer. Study-wide context: A total of approximately 70 untreated early-stage non-small cell lung cancer patients served as donors. Where present, follow-up PBMC were sequenced a median of roughly two years after resection. Whole-study results and caveats: Follow-up blood showed ubiquitous expanded tumor TCRs less than blood at resection did.

Indicated time point: blood at routine non-recurrence follow-up after resection. Material for sequencing was whole RNA from tumor, nontumor lung or frozen PBMC, left unsorted. All TCR cDNA molecules were individually tagged with a unique molecular identifier. TCRdb re-derived calls from the 5' RACE reads in MiXCR, one entry per CDR3 protein. The sample has about 120,000 distinct CDR3 sequences, 9% to 15% seen once; the top ten hold roughly 15%. Sequenced material: PBMCs, taken at follow-up. The clonotype was recovered from a male donor with early-stage non-small cell lung cancer. The genes are TRBV29-1 and TRBJ1-2; D is possibly TRBD1 (5 bases). The CDR3 loop reads CSVEGGDYGYTF. DNA of the CDR3: TGCAGCGTTGAAGGGGGGGACTATGGCTACACCTTC.